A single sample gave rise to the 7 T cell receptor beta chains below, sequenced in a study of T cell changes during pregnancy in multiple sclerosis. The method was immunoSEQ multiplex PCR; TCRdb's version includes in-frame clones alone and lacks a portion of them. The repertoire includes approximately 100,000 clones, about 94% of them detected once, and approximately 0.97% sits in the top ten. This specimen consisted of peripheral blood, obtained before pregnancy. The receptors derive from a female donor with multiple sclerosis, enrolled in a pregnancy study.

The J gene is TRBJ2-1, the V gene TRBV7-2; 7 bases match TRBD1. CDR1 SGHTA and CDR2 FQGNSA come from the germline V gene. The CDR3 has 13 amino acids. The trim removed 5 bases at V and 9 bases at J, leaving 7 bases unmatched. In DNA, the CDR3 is TGTGCCAGCAGCGACACAGGGGTTGGTGAGCAGTTCTTC. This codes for CASSDTGVGEQFF.

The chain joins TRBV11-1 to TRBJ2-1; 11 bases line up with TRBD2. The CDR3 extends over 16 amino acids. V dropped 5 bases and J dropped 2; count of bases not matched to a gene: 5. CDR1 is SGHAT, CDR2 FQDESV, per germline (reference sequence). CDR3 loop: CASSSSGRAAYNEQFF. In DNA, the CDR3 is TGTGCCAGCAGCAGTAGCGGGAGGGCCGCCTACAATGAGCAGTTCTTC.

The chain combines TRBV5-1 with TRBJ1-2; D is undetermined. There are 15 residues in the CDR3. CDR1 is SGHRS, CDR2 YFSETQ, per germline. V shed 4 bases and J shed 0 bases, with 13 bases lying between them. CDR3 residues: CASSLGGSSNYGYTF. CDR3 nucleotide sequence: TGCGCCAGCAGCCTTGGAGGCAGCTCTAACTATGGCTACACCTTC.

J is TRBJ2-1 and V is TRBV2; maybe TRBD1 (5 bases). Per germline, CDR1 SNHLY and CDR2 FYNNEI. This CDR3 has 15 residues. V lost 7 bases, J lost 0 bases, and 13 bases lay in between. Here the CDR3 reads CASTLLTASYNEQFF. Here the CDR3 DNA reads TGTGCCAGCACTTTATTGACAGCCTCCTACAATGAGCAGTTCTTC. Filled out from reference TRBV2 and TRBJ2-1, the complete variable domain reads EPEVTQTPSHQVTQMGQEVILRCVPISNHLYFYWYRQILGQKVEFLVSFYNNEISEKSEIFDDQFSVERPDGSNFTLKIRSTKLEDSAMYFCASTLLTASYNEQFFGPGTRLTVL.

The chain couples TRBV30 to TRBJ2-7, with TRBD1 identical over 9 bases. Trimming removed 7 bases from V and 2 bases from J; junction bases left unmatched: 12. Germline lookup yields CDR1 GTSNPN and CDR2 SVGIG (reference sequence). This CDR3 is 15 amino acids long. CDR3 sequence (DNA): TGTGCCTTCACAGGGGGCAGCGGCTTAACCTACGAGCAGTACTTC. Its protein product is CAFTGGSGLTYEQYF.

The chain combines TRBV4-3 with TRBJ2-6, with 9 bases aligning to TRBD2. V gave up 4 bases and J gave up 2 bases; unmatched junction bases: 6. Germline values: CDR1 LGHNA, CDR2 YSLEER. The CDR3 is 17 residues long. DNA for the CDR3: TGCGCCAGCAGCCTGGGGCGGGAGGGCCCTGGGGCCAACGTCCTGACTTTC. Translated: CASSLGREGPGANVLTF.

CDR3 sequence: CASSRPSSYEQYF. CDR3 nucleotide sequence: TGTGCCAGCAGTCGCCCGAGCTCCTACGAGCAGTACTTC. V usage is TRBV27 and J usage is TRBJ2-7; D call uncertain. Germline CDR1 MNHEY, CDR2 SMNVEV (reference sequence). The CDR3 has 13 amino acids. Between the trimmed V and J ends, which lost 5 bases and 0 bases, there was a span of 8 bases.